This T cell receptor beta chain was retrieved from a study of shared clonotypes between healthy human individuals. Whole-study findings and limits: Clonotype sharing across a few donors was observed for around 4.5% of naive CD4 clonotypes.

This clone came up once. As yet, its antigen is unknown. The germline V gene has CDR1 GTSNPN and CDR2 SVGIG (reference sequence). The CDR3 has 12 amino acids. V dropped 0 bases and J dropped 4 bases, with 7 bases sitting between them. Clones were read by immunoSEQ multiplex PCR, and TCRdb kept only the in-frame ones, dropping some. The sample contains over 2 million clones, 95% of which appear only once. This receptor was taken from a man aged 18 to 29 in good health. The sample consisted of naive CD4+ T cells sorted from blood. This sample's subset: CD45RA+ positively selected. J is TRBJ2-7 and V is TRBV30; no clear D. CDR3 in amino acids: CAWSVTLYEQYF. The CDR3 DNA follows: TGTGCCTGGAGTGTAACGCTTTACGAGCAGTACTTC. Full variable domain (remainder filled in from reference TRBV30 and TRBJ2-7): SQTIHQWPATLVQPVGSPLSLECTVEGTSNPNLYWYRQAAGRGLQLLFYSVGIGQISSEVPQNLSASRPQDRQFILSSKKLLLSDSGFYLCAWSVTLYEQYFGPGTRLTVT.